These 16 T cell receptor beta chains originate from one sample sequenced in a study of cytomegalovirus exposure and HLA in healthy donors. In the PCR, 60 Vbeta and 13 Jbeta primers were used. Produced via immunoSEQ multiplex PCR; TCRdb's table is partial and in-frame only. Counted here are 77,000 or so clones, less than 80% occurring once; the ten biggest clones make up roughly 7.2%. Sample: PBMCs. These receptors came from a woman in her forties in good health and CMV-seronegative.

This chain joins TRBV27 and TRBJ2-7; 11 bases agree with TRBD2. The trim removed 6 bases at V and 3 bases at J, leaving 4 bases unmatched. This CDR3 is built from 14 residues. The germline V gene has CDR1 MNHEY and CDR2 SMNVEV (reference sequence). CDR3 sequence reads: CASSLTSGSYEQYF. Here the CDR3 DNA reads TGTGCCAGCAGCCTTACTAGCGGGAGCTACGAGCAGTACTTC.

The chain joins TRBV11-2 to TRBJ1-2; TRBD1 matches at 7 bases. Germline V CDR1 and CDR2: SGHAT, FQNNGV. Losses at the gene ends were 5 bases for V and 8 bases for J; bases not matched to a gene: 5. CDR3 length: 12 residues. The CDR3 here is CASSQEGAGYTF. DNA for the CDR3: TGTGCCAGCAGCCAGGAGGGGGCGGGCTACACCTTC.

This sequence joins TRBV5-1 and TRBJ2-2, with a weak D call TRBD2 (6 bases). Trimming took 2 bases from V and 8 from J, leaving 19 bases between them. This CDR3 contains 16 residues. Germline V gives CDR1 SGHRS, CDR2 YFSETQ. CDR3 DNA sequence: TGCGCCAGCAGCTTAACCCCGAGGGGCGGGAAAGGGGAGCTGTTTTTT. Encoded protein: CASSLTPRGGKGELFF.

This sequence joins TRBV6-5 and TRBJ1-6; D perhaps matches TRBD1 (6 bases). Germline-derived CDR1 and CDR2 are MNHEY and SVGAGI. V was cut by 11 bases and J by 10 bases, with 21 bases left in between. This CDR3 is 14 amino acids long. In nucleotides, the CDR3 is TGTGCCCACCAGGGGAACAGGTCCTTGTCACCCCTCCACTTT. Protein sequence: CAHQGNRSLSPLHF.

The rearrangement links TRBV30 to TRBJ1-6, with 10 bases aligning to TRBD1. Per the germline V gene, CDR1 is GTSNPN and CDR2 is SVGIG (reference sequence). The trim removed 3 bases at V and 7 bases at J, leaving 9 bases unmatched. CDR3 length: 16 residues. CDR3 in DNA: TGTGCCTGGAGCTGGATTATGGGACAGGGGAATTCACCCCTCCACTTT. The encoded protein is CAWSWIMGQGNSPLHF.

The V gene is TRBV15, the J gene TRBJ2-5; 8 bases agree with TRBD1. The J call may be mistaken, given a closer DNA end match to TRBJ2-7. This CDR3 contains 14 residues. Per germline, CDR1 LNHNV and CDR2 YYDKDF (reference sequence). Written as DNA, the CDR3 is TGTGCCACCAGCAGTCGACAGGGGACTTACGAGCAGTACTTC. Translating it yields CATSSRQGTYEQYF.

This clone appeared a few times. The chain recombines TRBV6-4 with TRBJ2-3, with TRBD2 identical over 12 bases. Per the germline V gene, CDR1 is MRHNA and CDR2 is SNTAGT. V trimming: 3 bases; J trimming: 3 bases; junction bases outside the gene matches: 4. CDR3 length: 16 residues. The CDR3 loop is CASSELAGGRTDTQYF. The CDR3 DNA reads TGTGCCAGCAGTGAGCTAGCGGGGGGGCGTACAGATACGCAGTATTTT.

V usage is TRBV11-2 and J usage is TRBJ2-7, with 10 bases aligning to TRBD2. The CDR3 is 13 residues long. The germline V gene has CDR1 SGHAT and CDR2 FQNNGV. With V trimmed by 6 bases and J by 3 bases, 2 bases remained unmatched. The CDR3 DNA reads TGTGCCAGCAGATGGACTAGCGGCTACGAGCAGTACTTC. Amino acid sequence: CASRWTSGYEQYF.

This clone turned up a few times. The chain combines TRBV11-3 with TRBJ2-2; tentative D call: TRBD2 (5 bases). The V end was cut by 1 base, the J end by 5 bases, with 11 bases between. This CDR3 region has 15 residues. CDR1 and CDR2 (germline): SGHNT, YENEEA. The CDR3 here is CASSLGGSATGELFF. DNA for the CDR3: TGTGCCAGCAGCTTAGGCGGGTCTGCAACCGGGGAGCTGTTTTTT.

This chain connects TRBV5-4 to TRBJ1-1, with D perhaps matching TRBD1 (5 bases). V gave up 2 bases and J gave up 0 bases, with 11 bases separating them. This CDR3 is built from 15 residues. Germline V lookup: CDR1 SGHNT, CDR2 YYREEE (reference sequence). The CDR3 region has the DNA TGTGCCAGCAGCTTCTTGCGGGACCTGAACACTGAAGCTTTCTTT. As protein: CASSFLRDLNTEAFF.

This clone was counted a single time. V usage is TRBV4-1 and J usage is TRBJ2-1, with no clear D. Between the trimmed V and J ends, which lost 0 bases and 4 bases, there was a span of 7 bases. CDR1 and CDR2 from the germline V gene are MGHRA and YSYEKL. There are 14 residues in the CDR3. The CDR3 spells CASSQDSNYNEQFF. The CDR3 nucleotides are TGCGCCAGCAGCCAAGATTCCAATTACAATGAGCAGTTCTTC.

This clone has a handful of counts. This chain uses TRBV9 with TRBJ2-3; TRBD2 aligns across 7 bases. Germline trimming cut 4 bases from V and 3 bases from J; bases unmatched to any gene: 8. Germline lookup yields CDR1 SGDLS and CDR2 YYNGEE. This CDR3 has 15 residues. The CDR3 loop reads CASSRRGVVTDTQYF. The DNA for the CDR3 is TGTGCCAGCAGCCGACGGGGGGTGGTAACAGATACGCAGTATTTT.

This clone turned up a few times. The chain couples TRBV4-1 to TRBJ1-2, with D hard to call. Trimming took 1 base from V and 7 from J, leaving 13 bases between them. The CDR3 has 14 residues. Germline V gives CDR1 MGHRA, CDR2 YSYEKL. Here the CDR3 reads CASSQVRMASGYTF. In DNA form, the CDR3 reads TGCGCCAGCAGCCAAGTTCGGATGGCTAGTGGCTACACCTTC.

This clone was found a few times. This chain joins TRBV6-1 and TRBJ1-1, with a tentative D call TRBD1 (5 bases). The CDR3 loop spans 14 amino acids. Germline V CDR1 and CDR2: MNHNS, SASEGT. Trimming pared 3 bases from V and 3 bases from J, leaving 11 bases between. The CDR3 DNA sequence: TGTGCCAGCAGTGACTCCGGGGGTTACACTGAAGCTTTCTTT. Encoded protein: CASSDSGGYTEAFF.

The rearrangement uses TRBV7-2 and TRBJ2-1; 11 bases map to TRBD2. CDR3 size: 17 residues. Germline CDR1 SGHTA, CDR2 FQGNSA. With V trimmed by 3 bases and J by 8 bases, 12 bases remained unmatched. The CDR3 spells CASSFPPTSGSIDEQFF. The CDR3 bases are TGTGCCAGCAGCTTCCCTCCAACTAGCGGGAGTATCGATGAGCAGTTCTTC.

This chain links TRBV9 with TRBJ1-1; 9 positions match TRBD1. V was pared by 3 bases and J by 4 bases, with 7 bases of the junction left unmatched. This CDR3 region has 15 residues. In germline, CDR1 is SGDLS, CDR2 YYNGEE. The CDR3 sequence is CASSGATGGGTEAFF. The CDR3 nucleotides are TGTGCCAGCAGCGGCGCGACAGGGGGGGGCACTGAAGCTTTCTTT. The variable domain in full, with the rest retrieved from reference TRBV9 and TRBJ1-1, is DSGVTQTPKHLITATGQRVTLRCSPRSGDLSVYWYQQSLDQGLQFLIQYYNGEERAKGNILERFSAQQFPDLHSELNLSSLELGDSALYFCASSGATGGGTEAFFGQGTRLTVV.